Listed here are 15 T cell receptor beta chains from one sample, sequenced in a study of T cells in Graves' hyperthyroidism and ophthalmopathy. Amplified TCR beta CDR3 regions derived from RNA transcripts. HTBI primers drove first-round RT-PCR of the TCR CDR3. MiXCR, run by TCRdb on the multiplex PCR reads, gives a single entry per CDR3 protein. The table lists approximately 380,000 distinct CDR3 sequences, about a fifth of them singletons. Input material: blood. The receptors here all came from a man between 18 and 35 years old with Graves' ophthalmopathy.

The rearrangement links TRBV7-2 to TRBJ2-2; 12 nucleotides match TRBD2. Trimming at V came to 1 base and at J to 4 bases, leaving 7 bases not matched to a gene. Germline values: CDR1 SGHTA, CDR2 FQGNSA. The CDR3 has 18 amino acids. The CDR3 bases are TGTGCCAGCAGCTTAGTAGTCGTACTAGCGGGGGGCACCGGGGAGCTGTTTTTT. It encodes CASSLVVVLAGGTGELFF.

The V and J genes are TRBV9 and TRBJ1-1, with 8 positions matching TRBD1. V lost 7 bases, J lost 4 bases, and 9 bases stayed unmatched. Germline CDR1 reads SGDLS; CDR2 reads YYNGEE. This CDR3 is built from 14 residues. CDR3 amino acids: CASDVYTGGTEAFF. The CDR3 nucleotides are TGTGCCAGCGACGTTTATACAGGGGGCACTGAAGCTTTCTTT.

CDR3 loop: CASSLDGSDSPLHF. CDR3 nucleotides: TGTGCCAGCAGCTTAGATGGCAGTGATTCACCCCTCCACTTT. The chain carries TRBV7-6 and TRBJ1-6; no firm D call. The CDR3 is made up of 14 amino acids. Germline-derived CDR1 and CDR2 are SGHVS and FNYEAQ. With 1 base removed from V and 8 bases from J, the gap between germline ends came to 9 bases.

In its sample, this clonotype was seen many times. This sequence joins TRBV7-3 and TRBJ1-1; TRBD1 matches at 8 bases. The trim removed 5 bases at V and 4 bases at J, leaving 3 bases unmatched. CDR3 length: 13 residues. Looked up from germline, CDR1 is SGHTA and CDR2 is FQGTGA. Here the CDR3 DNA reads TGTGCCAGCAGCGACGACAGGGGCACTGAAGCTTTCTTT. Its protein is CASSDDRGTEAFF.

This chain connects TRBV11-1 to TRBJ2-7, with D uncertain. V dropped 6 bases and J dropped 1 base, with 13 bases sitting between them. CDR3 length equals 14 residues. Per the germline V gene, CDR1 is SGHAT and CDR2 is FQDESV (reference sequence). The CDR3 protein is CASSKTSPSYEQYF. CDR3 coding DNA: TGTGCCAGCAGTAAGACCTCCCCATCCTACGAGCAGTACTTC.

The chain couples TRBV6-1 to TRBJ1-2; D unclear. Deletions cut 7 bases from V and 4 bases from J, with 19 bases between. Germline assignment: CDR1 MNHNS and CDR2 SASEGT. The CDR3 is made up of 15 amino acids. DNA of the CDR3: TGTGCCAGCATCCCTGGGCCGGCCTCCAGCTATGGCTACACCTTC. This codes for CASIPGPASSYGYTF.

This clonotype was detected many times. The CDR3 protein is CASTIGAGSYEQYF. The CDR3 DNA sequence: TGTGCCAGCACCATCGGGGCGGGAAGCTACGAGCAGTACTTC. This chain connects TRBV28 to TRBJ2-7; TRBD2 is a possible D gene (6 bases). The CDR3 is made up of 14 amino acids. Germline values: CDR1 MDHEN, CDR2 SYDVKM. Trimming cost V 7 bases and J 3 bases, with 16 bases left between them.

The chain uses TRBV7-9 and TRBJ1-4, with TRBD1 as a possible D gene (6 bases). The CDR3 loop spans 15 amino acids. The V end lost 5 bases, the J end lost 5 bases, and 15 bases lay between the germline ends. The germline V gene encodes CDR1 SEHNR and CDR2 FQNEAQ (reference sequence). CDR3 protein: CASSEGGRSNEKLFF. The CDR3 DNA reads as TGTGCCAGCAGCGAAGGGGGGCGGAGCAATGAAAAACTGTTTTTT.

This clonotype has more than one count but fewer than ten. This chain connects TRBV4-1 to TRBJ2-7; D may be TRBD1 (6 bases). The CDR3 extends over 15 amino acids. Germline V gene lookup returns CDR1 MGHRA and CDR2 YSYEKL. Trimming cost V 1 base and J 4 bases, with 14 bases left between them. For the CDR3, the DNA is TGCGCCAGCAGCCAAGTAAGGGGGTCCATTTACGAGCAGTACTTC. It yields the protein CASSQVRGSIYEQYF.

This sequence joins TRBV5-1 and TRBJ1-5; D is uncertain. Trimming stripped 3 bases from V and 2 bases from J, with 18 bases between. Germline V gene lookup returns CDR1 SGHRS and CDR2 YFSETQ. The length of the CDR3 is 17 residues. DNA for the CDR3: TGCGCCAGCAGCTCGCTCCCCTCCTCGGGCGGCAATCAGCCCCAGCATTTT. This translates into CASSSLPSSGGNQPQHF.

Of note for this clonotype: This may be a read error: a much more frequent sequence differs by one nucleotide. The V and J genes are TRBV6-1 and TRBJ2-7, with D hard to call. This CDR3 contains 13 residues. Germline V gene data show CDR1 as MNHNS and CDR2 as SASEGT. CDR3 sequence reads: CASSPRALYGQYF. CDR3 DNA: TGTGCCAGCAGCCCAAGGGCCCTCTACGGGCAGTACTTC.

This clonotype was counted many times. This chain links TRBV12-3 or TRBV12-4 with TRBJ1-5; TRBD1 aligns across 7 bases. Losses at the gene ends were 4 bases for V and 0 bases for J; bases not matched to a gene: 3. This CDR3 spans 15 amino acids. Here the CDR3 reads CASSSQGGSNQPQHF. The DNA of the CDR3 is TGTGCCAGCAGTTCCCAGGGGGGTAGCAATCAGCCCCAGCATTTT.

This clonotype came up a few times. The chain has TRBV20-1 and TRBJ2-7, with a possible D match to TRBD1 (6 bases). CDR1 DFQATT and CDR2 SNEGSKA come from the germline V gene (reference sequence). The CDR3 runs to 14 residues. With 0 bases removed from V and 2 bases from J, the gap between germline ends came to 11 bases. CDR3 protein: CSARDQGIPYEQYF. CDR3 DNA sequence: TGCAGTGCTAGAGATCAGGGGATCCCCTACGAGCAGTACTTC.

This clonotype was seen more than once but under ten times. The CDR3 DNA follows: TGTGCCAGCTCACCACAAGGGGAGGCTAACTATGGCTACACCTTC. Its protein is CASSPQGEANYGYTF. This rearrangement joins TRBV18 to TRBJ1-2; D is perhaps TRBD1 (5 bases). The CDR3 consists of 15 residues. Looked up from germline, CDR1 is KGHSH and CDR2 is LQKENI. V lost 1 base, J lost 0 bases, and 9 bases lay in between.

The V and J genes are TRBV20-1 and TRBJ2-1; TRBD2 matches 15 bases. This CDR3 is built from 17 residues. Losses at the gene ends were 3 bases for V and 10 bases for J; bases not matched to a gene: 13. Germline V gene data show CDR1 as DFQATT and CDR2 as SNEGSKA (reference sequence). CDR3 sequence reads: CSASLMGTSGGNREQFF. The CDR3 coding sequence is TGCAGTGCTAGTCTAATGGGGACTAGCGGGGGGAACCGCGAGCAGTTCTTC.